These 2 T cell receptor beta chains came from one sample sequenced in a study of OX40 agonist ivuxolimab in advanced cancers. Some clones are missing from TCRdb's copy, which holds only in-frame ones; the method was immunoSEQ multiplex PCR. The table records roughly 81,000 clones, about 88% of them present only once. Sequenced here: CD4+ or CD8+ T cells sorted from blood, sampled in a trial of the OX40 agonist ivuxolimab. The receptors derive from an adult with an advanced solid tumor such as melanoma, head and neck, liver or kidney cancer.

This chain uses TRBV7-3 with TRBJ1-2, with no clear D. This CDR3 is 12 amino acids long. Germline CDR1 is SGHTA and CDR2 is FQGTGA. V lost 5 bases to trimming and J lost 7 bases, with 11 bases between them. In DNA form, the CDR3 reads TGTGCCAGCAGCCCCGGGTACGGTGGCTACACCTTC. This encodes CASSPGYGGYTF.

The gene calls are TRBV29-1 and TRBJ1-1; perhaps TRBD1 as D (5 bases). Germline-derived CDR1 and CDR2 are SQVTM and ANQGSEA. Trimming took off 7 bases at V and 1 base at J, with 10 bases between the two ends. The CDR3 is made up of 12 amino acids. CDR3 nucleotides: TGCAGCGCAGGGTTTCCGAACACTGAAGCTTTCTTT. Translating gives CSAGFPNTEAFF.